Described below is a single T cell receptor (beta chain) sequence and its context. The sample belongs to a study of shared T cell receptors in the human thymus. CDR1 and CDR2 (germline): SGHDN, FVKESK. The CDR3 covers 17 residues. V was pared by 4 bases and J by 2 bases, with 9 bases of the junction left unmatched. TCRdb's copy holds only in-frame clones and misses some; the assay was immunoSEQ multiplex PCR. The table includes about 730,000 clones, around 85% detected once. This same sample was also part of a study on human thymus T cells. This second report adds: It was healthy Finnish infants having corrective surgery for congenital heart defects who were the donors. Corrective cardiac surgery supplied the resected thymus tissue. Thymic and blood repertoires seemed to show skewed V and J gene use. Related work found strong thymic repertoire overlap between unrelated individuals.

This receptor was obtained from a girl under two years old with a congenital heart defect. The genes are TRBV14 and TRBJ2-3; 10 nucleotides agree with TRBD2. Input material: thymocytes. The CDR3 reads CASSPPLAGANTDTQYF. The CDR3, as DNA: TGTGCCAGCAGCCCCCCTCTAGCGGGGGCAAACACAGATACGCAGTATTTT.